This T cell receptor (beta chain) was recorded in a study of blood T cell repertoires in COVID-19. Sequencing was performed with immunoSEQ multiplex PCR; in TCRdb, only in-frame clones are kept and a portion is missing. The sample holds around 190,000 clones; approximately 80% are singletons and the top ten take about 9%. CDR1 and CDR2 from the germline V gene are SGHRS and YFSETQ. The length of the CDR3 is 15 residues. Trimming at V came to 3 bases and at J to 4 bases, leaving 4 bases not matched to a gene. The rearrangement joins TRBV5-1 to TRBJ2-1, with 10 nucleotides matching TRBD2. The sequence derives from a man aged 40-49 years who had recovered from COVID-19. Sequenced input: PBMCs or T cells enriched from blood (not recorded which). The CDR3 loop reads CASSSGTSDYNEQFF. The CDR3 bases are TGCGCCAGCAGCTCCGGGACTAGCGATTACAATGAGCAGTTCTTC.